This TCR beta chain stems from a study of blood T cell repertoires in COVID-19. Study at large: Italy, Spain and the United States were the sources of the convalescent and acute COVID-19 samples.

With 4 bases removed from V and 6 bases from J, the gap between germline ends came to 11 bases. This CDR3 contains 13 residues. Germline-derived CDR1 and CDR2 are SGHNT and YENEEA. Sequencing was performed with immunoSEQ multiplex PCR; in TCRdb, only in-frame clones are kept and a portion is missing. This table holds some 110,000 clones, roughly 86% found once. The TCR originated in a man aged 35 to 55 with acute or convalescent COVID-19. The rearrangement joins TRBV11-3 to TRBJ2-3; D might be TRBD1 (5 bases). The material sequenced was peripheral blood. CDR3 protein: CASSSGRADTQYF. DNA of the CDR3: TGTGCCAGCAGCTCCGGCAGGGCGGATACGCAGTATTTT.